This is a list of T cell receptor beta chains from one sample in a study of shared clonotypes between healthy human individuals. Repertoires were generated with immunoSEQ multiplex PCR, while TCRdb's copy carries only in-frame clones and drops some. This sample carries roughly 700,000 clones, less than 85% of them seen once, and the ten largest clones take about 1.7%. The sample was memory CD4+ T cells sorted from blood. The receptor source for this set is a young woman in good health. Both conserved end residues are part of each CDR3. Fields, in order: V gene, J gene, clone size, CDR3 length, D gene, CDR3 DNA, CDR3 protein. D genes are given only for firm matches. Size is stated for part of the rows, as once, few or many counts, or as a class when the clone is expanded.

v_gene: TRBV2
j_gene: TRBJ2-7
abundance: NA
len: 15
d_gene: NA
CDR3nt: TGTGCCAACTCCGGGACCGCGGATTTTTTGCTCGAGCAGTACTTC
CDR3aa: CANSGTADFLLEQYF

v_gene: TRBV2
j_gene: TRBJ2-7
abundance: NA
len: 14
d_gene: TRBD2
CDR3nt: TGTGCCAGTCTCCAGGAGCGGGAGGCCGCCGAGCAGTACTTC
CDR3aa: CASLQEREAAEQYF

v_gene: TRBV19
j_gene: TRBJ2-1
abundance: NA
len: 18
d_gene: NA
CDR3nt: TGTGCCAGTAGTATTTATTCCGGGGGTGACTTCTCCTACAATGAGCAGTTCTTC
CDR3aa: CASSIYSGGDFSYNEQFF

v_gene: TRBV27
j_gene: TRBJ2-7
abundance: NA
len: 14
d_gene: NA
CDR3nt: TGTGCCAGCAGTTTATCCGCCGCGAACTACGAGCAGTACTTC
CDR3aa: CASSLSAANYEQYF

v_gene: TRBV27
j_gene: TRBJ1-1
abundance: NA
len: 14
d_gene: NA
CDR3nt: TGTGCCAGCAGCCCGATGAGGGGGAACACTGAAGCTTTCTTT
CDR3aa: CASSPMRGNTEAFF

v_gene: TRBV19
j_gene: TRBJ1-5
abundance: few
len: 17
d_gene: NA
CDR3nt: TGTGCCAGTAGTATAGGTGTACATAGGGCGGGGAATCAGCCCCAGCATTTT
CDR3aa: CASSIGVHRAGNQPQHF

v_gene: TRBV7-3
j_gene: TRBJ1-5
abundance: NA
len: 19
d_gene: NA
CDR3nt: TGTGCCAGCAGCTTAATTCTTCGGTGCCAGAACTATAGCAATCAGCCCCAGCATTTT
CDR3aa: CASSLILRCQNYSNQPQHF

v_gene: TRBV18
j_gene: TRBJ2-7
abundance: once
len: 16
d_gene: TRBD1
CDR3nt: TGTGCCAGCTCATACAATTTCGGGACAGACTCCTACGAGCAGTACTTC
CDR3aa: CASSYNFGTDSYEQYF

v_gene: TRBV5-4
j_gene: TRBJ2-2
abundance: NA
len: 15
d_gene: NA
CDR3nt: TGTGCCAGCAGCCCGGTGACCTCGAACACCGGGGAGCTGTTTTTT
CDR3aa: CASSPVTSNTGELFF

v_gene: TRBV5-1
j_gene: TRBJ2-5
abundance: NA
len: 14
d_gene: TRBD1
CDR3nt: TGCGCCAGCAGCACGCCAGGGGGACAAGAGACCCAGTACTTC
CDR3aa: CASSTPGGQETQYF

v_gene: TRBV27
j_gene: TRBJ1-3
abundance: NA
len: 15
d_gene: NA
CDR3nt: TGTGCCAGCAGTCCGGACAGATCTTCTGGAAACACCATATATTTT
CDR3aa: CASSPDRSSGNTIYF

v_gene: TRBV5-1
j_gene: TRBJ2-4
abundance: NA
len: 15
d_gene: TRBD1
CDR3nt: TGCGCCAGCAGTTATGGACAGGGGTCCAAAAACATTCAGTACTTC
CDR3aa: CASSYGQGSKNIQYF

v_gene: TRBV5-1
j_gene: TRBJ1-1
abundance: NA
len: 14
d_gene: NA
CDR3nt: TGCGCCAGCAAACAGTCTCTCGGGTCTGGTGAAGCTTTCTTT
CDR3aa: CASKQSLGSGEAFF

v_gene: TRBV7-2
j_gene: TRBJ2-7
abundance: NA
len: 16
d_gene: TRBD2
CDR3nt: TGTGCCAGCAGCTTAGAGCTAGCGGGAGGTACCTACGAGCAGTACTTC
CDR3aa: CASSLELAGGTYEQYF

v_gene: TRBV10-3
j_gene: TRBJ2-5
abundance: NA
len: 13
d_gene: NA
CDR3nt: TGTGCCATCAGTGGCGATCGGAAAGAGACCCAGTACTTC
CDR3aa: CAISGDRKETQYF

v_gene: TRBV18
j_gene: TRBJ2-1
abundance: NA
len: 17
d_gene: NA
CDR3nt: TGTGCCAGCTCACCACCAAGCCCCCAGGGGTCAAAGAATGAGCAGTTCTTC
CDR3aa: CASSPPSPQGSKNEQFF

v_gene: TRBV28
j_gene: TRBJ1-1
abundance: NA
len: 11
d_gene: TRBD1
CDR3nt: TGTGCCAGCAGCCTAGGGGGCTCGGCTTTCTTT
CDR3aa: CASSLGGSAFF

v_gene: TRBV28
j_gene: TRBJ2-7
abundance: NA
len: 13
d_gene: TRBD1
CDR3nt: TGTGCCAGCAGTTTACCCGGGACAGGGGGCAGGGACTTC
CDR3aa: CASSLPGTGGRDF

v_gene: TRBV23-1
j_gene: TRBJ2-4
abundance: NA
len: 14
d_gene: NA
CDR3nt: TGCGCCAGCAAGAGGGGCAGGGTCAAAAACATTCAGTACTTC
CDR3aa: CASKRGRVKNIQYF

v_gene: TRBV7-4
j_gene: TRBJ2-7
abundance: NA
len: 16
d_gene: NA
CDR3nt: TGTGCCAGCAGCCTCATTCAGACAGGAGGATCCTACGAGCAGTACTTC
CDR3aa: CASSLIQTGGSYEQYF

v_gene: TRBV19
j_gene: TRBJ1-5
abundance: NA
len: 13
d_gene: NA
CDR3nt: TGTGCCAGTAGTAGGTCCGTTGCGCAGCCCCAGCATTTT
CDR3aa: CASSRSVAQPQHF

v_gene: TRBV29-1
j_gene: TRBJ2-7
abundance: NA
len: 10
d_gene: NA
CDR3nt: TGCAGCTCCCCCCGGTACGAGCAGTACTTC
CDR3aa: CSSPRYEQYF

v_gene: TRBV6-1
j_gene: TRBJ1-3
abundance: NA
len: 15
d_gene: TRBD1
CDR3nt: TGTGCCAGCAGGGGGACAGGGGGCTCTGGAAACACCATATATTTT
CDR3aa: CASRGTGGSGNTIYF

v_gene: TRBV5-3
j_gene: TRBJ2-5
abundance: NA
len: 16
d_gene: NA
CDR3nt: TGTGCCAGCAACCGGAGGGGGGCACAGTTTCAAGAGACCCAGTACTTC
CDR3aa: CASNRRGAQFQETQYF

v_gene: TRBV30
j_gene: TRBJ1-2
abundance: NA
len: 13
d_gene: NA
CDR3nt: TGTGCCTGGGAGCCCAGGGCTAACTATGGCTACACCTTC
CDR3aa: CAWEPRANYGYTF

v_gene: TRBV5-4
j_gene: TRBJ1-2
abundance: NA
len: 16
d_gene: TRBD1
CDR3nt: TGTGCCAGCAGCAAAACGGGGACAGGGGACCTCGGGGGCTACACCTTC
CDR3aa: CASSKTGTGDLGGYTF

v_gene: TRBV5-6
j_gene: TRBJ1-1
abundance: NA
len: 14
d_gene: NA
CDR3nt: TGTGCCAGCAGCAGGGGGGTCTTGAACACTGAAGCTTTCTTT
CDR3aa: CASSRGVLNTEAFF

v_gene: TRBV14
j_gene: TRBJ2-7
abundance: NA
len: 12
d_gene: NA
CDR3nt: TGTGCCAGCAGCCAAGGGGAGTTACGGCAGTACTTC
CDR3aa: CASSQGELRQYF

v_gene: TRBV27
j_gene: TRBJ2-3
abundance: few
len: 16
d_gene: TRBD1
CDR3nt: TGTGCCAGCAGTGTTTACAGGGGGCTCTACACAGATACGCAGTATTTT
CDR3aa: CASSVYRGLYTDTQYF

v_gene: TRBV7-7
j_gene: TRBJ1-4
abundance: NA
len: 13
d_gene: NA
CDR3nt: TGTGCCAGCAGCCGGGGGGTTGATGAAAAACTGTTTTTT
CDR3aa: CASSRGVDEKLFF

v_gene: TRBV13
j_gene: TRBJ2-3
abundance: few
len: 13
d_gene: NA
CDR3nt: TGTGCCAGCAGCTCCCGGGACCTTAAAACGCAGTATTTT
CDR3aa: CASSSRDLKTQYF

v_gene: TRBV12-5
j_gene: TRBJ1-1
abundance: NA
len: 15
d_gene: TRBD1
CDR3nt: TGTGCTAGTGGTTTCACCGGGACAGGGGGCACTGAAGCTTTCTTT
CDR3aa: CASGFTGTGGTEAFF

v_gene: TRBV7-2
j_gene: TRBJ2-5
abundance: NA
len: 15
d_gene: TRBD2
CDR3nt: TGTGCCAGCAGCTTAGCGGGACTAGCGAGAGAGACCCAGTACTTC
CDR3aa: CASSLAGLARETQYF

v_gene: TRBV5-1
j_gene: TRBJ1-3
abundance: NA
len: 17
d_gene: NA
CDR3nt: TGCGCCAGCAGCTTGTGGGCCGGGGGGAGCTCTGGAAACACCATATATTTT
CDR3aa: CASSLWAGGSSGNTIYF

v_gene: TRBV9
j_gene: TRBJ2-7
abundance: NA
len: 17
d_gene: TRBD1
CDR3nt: TGTGCCAGCAGCCTGAGCCTCGGGACAGGGGGGACCTACGAGCAGTACTTC
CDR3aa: CASSLSLGTGGTYEQYF

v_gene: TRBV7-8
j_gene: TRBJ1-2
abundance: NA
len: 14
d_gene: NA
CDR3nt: TGTGCCAGCAGCTTAGTGGCAGGTAGCTATGGCTACACCTTC
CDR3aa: CASSLVAGSYGYTF

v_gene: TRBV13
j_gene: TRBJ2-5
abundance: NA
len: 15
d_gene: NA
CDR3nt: TGTGCCAGCAGCTTCGGAGACAGGGCGGGGGAGACCCAGTACTTC
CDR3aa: CASSFGDRAGETQYF

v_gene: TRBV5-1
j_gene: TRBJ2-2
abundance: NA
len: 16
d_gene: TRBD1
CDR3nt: TGCGCCAGCAGCTTGGGGACAGGCGAGAACACCGGGGAGCTGTTTTTT
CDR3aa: CASSLGTGENTGELFF

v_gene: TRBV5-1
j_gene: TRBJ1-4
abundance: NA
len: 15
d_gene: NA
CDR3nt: TGCGCCAGCAGCTTGGCGGGGGGGACTAATGAAAAACTGTTTTTT
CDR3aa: CASSLAGGTNEKLFF

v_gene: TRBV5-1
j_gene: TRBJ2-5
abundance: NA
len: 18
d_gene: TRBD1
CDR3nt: TGCGCCAGCAGCTCTCTCGCGCTGGGACAGGGGGAGTCAGAGACCCAGTACTTC
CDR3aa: CASSSLALGQGESETQYF

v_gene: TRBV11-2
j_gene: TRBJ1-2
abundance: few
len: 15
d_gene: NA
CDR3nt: TGTGCCAGCAGCCCACGTTCCCCCAGGGTCTATGGCTACACCTTC
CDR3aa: CASSPRSPRVYGYTF

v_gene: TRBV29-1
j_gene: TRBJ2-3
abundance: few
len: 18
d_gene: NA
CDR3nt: TGCAGCGTTGAAATGTCCTTGCCCTTTTTCGGAGACACAGATACGCAGTATTTT
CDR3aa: CSVEMSLPFFGDTDTQYF

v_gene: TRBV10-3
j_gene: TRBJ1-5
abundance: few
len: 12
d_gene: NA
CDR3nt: TGTGCCATCGGGGAGGGCCGACAGCCCCAGCATTTT
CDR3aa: CAIGEGRQPQHF

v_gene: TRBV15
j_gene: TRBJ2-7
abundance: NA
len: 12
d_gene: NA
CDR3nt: TGTGCCACCAGCAGAGCAGGGGACGAGCAGTACTTC
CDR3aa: CATSRAGDEQYF

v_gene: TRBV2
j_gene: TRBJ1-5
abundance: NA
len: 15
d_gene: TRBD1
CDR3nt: TGTGCCAGCAGGGCGGAGGGGGCTCGCAATCAGCCCCAGCATTTT
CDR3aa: CASRAEGARNQPQHF

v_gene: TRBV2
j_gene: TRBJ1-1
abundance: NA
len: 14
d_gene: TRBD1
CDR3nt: TGTGCCAGCAGTACGACAGGGCGGGACACTGAAGCTTTCTTT
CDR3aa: CASSTTGRDTEAFF

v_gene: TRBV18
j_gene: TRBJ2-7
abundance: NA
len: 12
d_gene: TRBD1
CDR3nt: TGTGCCAGCTCGCGACAGGGGAACGAGCAGTACTTC
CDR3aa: CASSRQGNEQYF

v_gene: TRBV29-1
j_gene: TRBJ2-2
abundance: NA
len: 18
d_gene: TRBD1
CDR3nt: TGCAGCGTTGCCTTCGGGCCCGGGACAGGGAAGTTATCCGGGGAGCTGTTTTTT
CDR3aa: CSVAFGPGTGKLSGELFF